The T cell receptor beta chain described here comes from a study of blood T cells in healthy people across ages. Healthy Russian Caucasian donors spanned ages roughly 6 to 100 years. Isolation per sample recovered at least 7 million PBMCs. Next came a second PCR, run for roughly 6 to 11 cycles, which used a sample-barcoded 5' primer along with a J-beta primer mix. TCRdb itself ran the 5' RACE reads through MiXCR, one entry per CDR3 protein. The sample records 900,000 to 950,000 distinct CDR3 sequences, around 29% being singletons. This clonotype was counted between two and nine times. The V and J ends lost 5 bases and 4 bases, in that order; junction bases with no gene match: 9. The germline CDR1 and CDR2 sequences are SGHTA and FQGTGA. The CDR3 length is 15 residues. This sample was also put to use in a study of T cells of mothers and their children.

The V gene is TRBV7-3, the J gene TRBJ2-3; 7 bases are shared with TRBD2. The TCR comes from a woman in her thirties or forties in good health. The material sequenced was blood. CDR3 nucleotides: TGTGCCAGCAGCCTATCGGGGGGAATCGCAGATACGCAGTATTTT. It translates to CASSLSGGIADTQYF.